This T cell receptor beta chain is from a study of cytomegalovirus exposure and HLA in healthy donors. Findings of the study overall: Most TCR sequences were rare, but some public TCRs occurred in many donors. 16,951 TCR beta sequences were associated with HLA alleles at 0.05 false discovery rate in a later analysis.

After removal of 4 bases from V and 5 bases from J, the junction contained 10 bases not matched to a gene. The CDR3 has 16 residues. Germline-derived CDR1 and CDR2 are SGHRS and YFSETQ. Amplification used 60 Vbeta primers and 13 Jbeta primers. Clones were read by immunoSEQ multiplex PCR, and TCRdb kept only the in-frame ones, dropping some. Among about 150,000 clones, 65% to 70% were seen once, and the ten largest hold 10%. This clone has a handful of counts. What it binds is unknown. The chain employs TRBV5-1 and TRBJ2-1, with 9 bases matching TRBD1. Sequenced material: PBMCs. This sequence originates from a man aged 30 to 45 in good health and CMV-seropositive. CDR3 sequence: CASSLQGQGYHNEQFF. The CDR3 coding sequence is TGCGCCAGCAGCCTCCAGGGACAGGGTTACCACAATGAGCAGTTCTTC.